Shown below are 6 T cell receptor beta chains from a single sample sequenced in a study of regulatory T cells in long-lasting Graves disease. According to the study, TCR beta libraries were built with iRepertoire HTBI primers and CDR3-region Arm-PCR. One entry per CDR3 protein results from TCRdb running MiXCR on the multiplex PCR reads. The sample lists approximately 500,000 distinct CDR3 sequences; roughly 21% were seen once. Described time point: persistent/refractory GD, antithyroid drugs over 5 years with positive TRAb. PBMC-extracted RNA yielded the TCR library. This specimen was peripheral blood mononuclear cells (PBMCs), taken when the disease was refractory, from a patient treated with antithyroid drugs. Every receptor here comes from a female donor with Graves disease.

This chain joins TRBV20-1 and TRBJ2-2; 12 nucleotides agree with TRBD2. From germline, CDR1 is DFQATT and CDR2 SNEGSKA (reference sequence). This CDR3 has 17 amino acids. With V trimmed by 6 bases and J by 5 bases, 13 bases remained unmatched. The CDR3 loop reads CSAPLHRTSGKTGELFF. The CDR3 DNA reads TGCAGTGCCCCGCTCCACCGGACTAGCGGGAAAACCGGGGAGCTGTTTTTT.

This clonotype has ten or more counts. V and J are TRBV28 and TRBJ2-3; TRBD2 matches 15 bases. This CDR3 spans 20 amino acids. The V segment lost 4 bases and the J segment 0 bases; nucleotides outside the gene matches: 11. The germline V gene encodes CDR1 MDHEN and CDR2 SYDVKM. The CDR3 reads CASSSKRGLAGGYSTDTQYF. The CDR3 region has the DNA TGTGCCAGCAGTTCGAAGAGGGGACTAGCGGGGGGTTATAGCACAGATACGCAGTATTTT.

This clonotype was counted at least ten times. The gene calls are TRBV4-1 and TRBJ2-5; 9 nucleotides align to TRBD1. V gave up 4 bases and J gave up 1 base; unmatched junction bases: 4. Germline-derived CDR1 and CDR2 are MGHRA and YSYEKL. CDR3 length: 15 amino acids. CDR3 nucleotide sequence: TGCGCCAGCAGCCCACAGGGGGCCCGCCAAGAGACCCAGTACTTC. Its protein product is CASSPQGARQETQYF.

CDR3 protein: CASRGTLSDYEQYF. DNA of the CDR3: TGTGCCAGTAGAGGGACACTCTCGGACTACGAGCAGTACTTC. The chain combines TRBV19 with TRBJ2-7, with D possibly matching TRBD1 (6 bases). The CDR3 length is 14 residues. The germline CDR1 and CDR2 sequences are LNHDA and SQIVND (reference sequence). V was clipped by 6 bases and J by 3 bases, with 15 bases between them.

A few counts support this clonotype. The CDR3 region is CASSLMAWGNSKRETQYF. CDR3 DNA: TGTGCCAGCAGCTTAATGGCGTGGGGCAACTCAAAAAGAGAGACCCAGTACTTC. This chain connects TRBV7-2 to TRBJ2-5; maybe TRBD1 (5 bases). The CDR3 has 18 amino acids. Germline CDR1 reads SGHTA; CDR2 reads FQGNSA. Trimming left V 2 bases short and J 4 bases short, with 23 bases between.

This clonotype was seen many times. This chain uses TRBV15 with TRBJ1-1; D remains unclear. CDR1 LNHNV and CDR2 YYDKDF come from the germline V gene (reference sequence). V was trimmed by 1 base and J by 6 bases, leaving 15 bases between them. This CDR3 is 15 amino acids long. CDR3 bases: TGTGCCACCAGCAGAGTCTTCCCGTTGGTTCCTGAAGCTTTCTTT. Translating gives CATSRVFPLVPEAFF.